The TCR beta chain described here comes from a study of cytomegalovirus exposure and HLA in healthy donors. This CDR3 region has 13 residues. Germline assignment: CDR1 SGHNT and CDR2 YENEEA. The junction had 3 bases not matched to a gene; V was cut back by 2 bases and J by 7 bases. This PCR relied on a set of 60 Vbeta primers and 13 Jbeta primers. Assay: immunoSEQ multiplex PCR; the TCRdb copy retains only in-frame clones and omits some. The sample records 100,000 to 150,000 clones, about 73% being singletons. V usage is TRBV11-3 and J usage is TRBJ1-2; 8 bases agree with TRBD1. The receptor was isolated from a woman between 45 and 60 years old in good health and CMV-seropositive. The specimen was PBMCs. CDR3 nucleotide sequence: TGTGCCAGCAGCTTAATGACAGGGGTTGGCTACACCTTC. Protein product: CASSLMTGVGYTF.